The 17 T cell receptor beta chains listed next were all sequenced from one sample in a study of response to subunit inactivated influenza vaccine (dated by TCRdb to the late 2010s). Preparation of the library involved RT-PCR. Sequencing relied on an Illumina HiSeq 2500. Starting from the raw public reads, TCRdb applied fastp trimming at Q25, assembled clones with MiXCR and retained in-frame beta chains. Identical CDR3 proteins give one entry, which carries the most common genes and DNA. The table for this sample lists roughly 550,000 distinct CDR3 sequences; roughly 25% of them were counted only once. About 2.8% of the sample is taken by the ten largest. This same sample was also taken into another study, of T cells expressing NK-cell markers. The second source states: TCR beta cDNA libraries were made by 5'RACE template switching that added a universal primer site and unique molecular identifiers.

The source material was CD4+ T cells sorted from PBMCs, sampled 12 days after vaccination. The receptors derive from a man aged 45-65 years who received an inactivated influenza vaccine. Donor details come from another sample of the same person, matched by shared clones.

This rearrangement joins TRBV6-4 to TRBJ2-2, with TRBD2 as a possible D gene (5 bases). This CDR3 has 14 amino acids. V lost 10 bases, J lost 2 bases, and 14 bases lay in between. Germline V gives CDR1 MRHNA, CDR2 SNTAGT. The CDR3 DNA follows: TGTGCCACACGGGGTCAGCCAAACACCGGGGAGCTGTTTTTT. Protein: CATRGQPNTGELFF.

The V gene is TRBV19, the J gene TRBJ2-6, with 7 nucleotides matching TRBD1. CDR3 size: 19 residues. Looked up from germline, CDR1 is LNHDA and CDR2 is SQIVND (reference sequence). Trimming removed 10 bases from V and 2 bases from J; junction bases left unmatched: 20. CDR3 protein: CATSLFGLGGLTGANVLTF. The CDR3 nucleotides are TGTGCCACCAGCCTTTTTGGGTTAGGGGGCCTAACTGGGGCCAACGTCCTGACTTTC.

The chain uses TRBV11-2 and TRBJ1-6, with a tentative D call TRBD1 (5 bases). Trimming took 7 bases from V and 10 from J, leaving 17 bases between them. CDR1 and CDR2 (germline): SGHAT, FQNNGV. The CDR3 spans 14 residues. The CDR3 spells CASTMGVVASPLHF. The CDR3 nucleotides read TGTGCCAGCACAATGGGGGTGGTCGCGTCACCCCTCCACTTT.

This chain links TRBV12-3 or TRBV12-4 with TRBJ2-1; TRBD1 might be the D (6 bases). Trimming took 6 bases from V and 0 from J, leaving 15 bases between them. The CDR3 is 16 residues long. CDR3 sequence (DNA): TGTGCCAGCAGGGGGACATGGGCCTCCTCCTACAATGAGCAGTTCTTC. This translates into CASRGTWASSYNEQFF.

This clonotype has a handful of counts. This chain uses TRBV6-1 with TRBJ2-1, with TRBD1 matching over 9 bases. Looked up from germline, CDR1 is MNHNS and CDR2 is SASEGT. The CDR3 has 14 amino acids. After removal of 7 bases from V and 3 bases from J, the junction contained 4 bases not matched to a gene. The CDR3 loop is CASTGTGNYNEQFF. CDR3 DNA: TGTGCCAGCACCGGGACAGGGAACTACAATGAGCAGTTCTTC.

The CDR3 is CASRKRGQGNNSPLHF. CDR3 bases: TGTGCCAGCAGAAAGAGGGGACAGGGTAATAATTCACCCCTCCACTTT. This chain connects TRBV12-3 or TRBV12-4 to TRBJ1-6; 9 bases are a match to TRBD1. The CDR3 is 16 residues long. V lost 6 bases and J lost 5; bases outside the gene matches: 8.

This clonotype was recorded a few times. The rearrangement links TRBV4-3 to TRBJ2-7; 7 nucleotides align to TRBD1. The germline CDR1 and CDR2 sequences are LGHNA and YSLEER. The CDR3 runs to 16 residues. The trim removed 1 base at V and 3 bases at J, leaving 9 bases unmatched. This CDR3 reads CASSQGDSQTIYEQYF. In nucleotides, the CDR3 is TGCGCCAGCAGCCAAGGGGACAGTCAAACAATCTACGAGCAGTACTTC.

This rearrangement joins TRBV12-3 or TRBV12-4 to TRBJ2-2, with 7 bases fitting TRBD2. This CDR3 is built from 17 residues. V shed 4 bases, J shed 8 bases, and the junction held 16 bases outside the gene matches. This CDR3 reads CASSYSFGRERTGELFF. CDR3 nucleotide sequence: TGTGCCAGCAGTTATTCGTTTGGGCGGGAGAGAACTGGGGAGCTGTTTTTT.

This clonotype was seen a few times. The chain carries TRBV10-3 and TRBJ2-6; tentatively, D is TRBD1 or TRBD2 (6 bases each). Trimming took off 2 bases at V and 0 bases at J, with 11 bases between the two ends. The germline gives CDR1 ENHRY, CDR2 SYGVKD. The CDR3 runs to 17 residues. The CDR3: CAISEHGGGSGANVLTF. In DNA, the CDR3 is TGTGCCATCAGTGAGCACGGAGGGGGCTCTGGGGCCAACGTCCTGACTTTC.

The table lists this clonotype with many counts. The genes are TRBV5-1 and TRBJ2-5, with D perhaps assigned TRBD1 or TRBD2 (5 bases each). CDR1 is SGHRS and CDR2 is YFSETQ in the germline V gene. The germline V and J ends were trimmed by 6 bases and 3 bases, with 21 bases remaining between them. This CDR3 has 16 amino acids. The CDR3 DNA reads TGCGCCAGCACCCACAGGCCCGGGACGCAAGAAGAGACCCAGTACTTC. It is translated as CASTHRPGTQEETQYF.

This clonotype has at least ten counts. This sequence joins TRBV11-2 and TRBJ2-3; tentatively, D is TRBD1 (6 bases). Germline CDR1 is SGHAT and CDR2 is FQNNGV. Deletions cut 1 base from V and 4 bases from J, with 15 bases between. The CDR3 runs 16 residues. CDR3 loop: CASSLVNRAFADTQYF. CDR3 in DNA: TGTGCCAGCAGCTTAGTTAACAGGGCGTTCGCAGATACGCAGTATTTT.

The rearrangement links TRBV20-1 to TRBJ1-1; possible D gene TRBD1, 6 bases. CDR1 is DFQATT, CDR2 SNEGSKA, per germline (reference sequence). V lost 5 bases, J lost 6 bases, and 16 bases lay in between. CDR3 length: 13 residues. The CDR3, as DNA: TGCAGTGCTCGGCGGGGGCGTGTCTCTGAAGCTTTCTTT. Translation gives CSARRGRVSEAFF.

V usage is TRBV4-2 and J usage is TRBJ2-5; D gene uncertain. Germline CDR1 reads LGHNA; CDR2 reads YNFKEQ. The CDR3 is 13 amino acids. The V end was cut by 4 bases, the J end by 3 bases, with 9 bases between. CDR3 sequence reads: CASSLGVKETQYF. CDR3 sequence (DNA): TGTGCCAGCAGCCTCGGAGTAAAAGAGACCCAGTACTTC.

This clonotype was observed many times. This CDR3 reads CATSRGVGQGDKNIQYF. The CDR3 nucleotides read TGTGCCACCAGCAGAGGAGTTGGACAGGGAGACAAAAACATTCAGTACTTC. V and J are TRBV15 and TRBJ2-4; the match to TRBD1 covers 8 bases. J lost 3 bases, V lost 1 base, and 8 bases had no gene match. Germline CDR1 reads LNHNV; CDR2 reads YYDKDF (reference sequence). This CDR3 region has 17 residues.

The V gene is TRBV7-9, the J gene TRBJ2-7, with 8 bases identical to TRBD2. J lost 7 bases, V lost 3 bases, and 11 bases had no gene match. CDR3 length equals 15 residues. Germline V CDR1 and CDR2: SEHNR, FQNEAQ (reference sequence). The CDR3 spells CASSFGTGGQREQYF. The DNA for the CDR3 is TGTGCCAGCAGCTTCGGTACGGGGGGGCAGAGAGAGCAGTACTTC.

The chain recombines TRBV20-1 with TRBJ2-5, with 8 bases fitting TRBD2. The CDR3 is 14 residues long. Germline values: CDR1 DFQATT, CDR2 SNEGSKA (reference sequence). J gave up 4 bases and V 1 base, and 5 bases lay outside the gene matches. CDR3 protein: CSARGVAGRETQYF. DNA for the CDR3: TGCAGTGCTAGAGGGGTAGCGGGGAGAGAGACCCAGTACTTC.

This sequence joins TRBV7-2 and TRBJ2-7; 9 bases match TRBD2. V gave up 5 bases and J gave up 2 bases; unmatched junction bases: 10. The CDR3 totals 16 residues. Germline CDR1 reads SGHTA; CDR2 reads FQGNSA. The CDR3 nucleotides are TGTGCCAGCAGCCGGAGCGGGGGGTTATCTCCCTACGAGCAGTACTTC. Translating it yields CASSRSGGLSPYEQYF.